This T cell receptor (beta chain) was identified in a study of post-analysis software for immune sequencing data (dated by TCRdb to 2014 to 2015). Looking at the study overall: Relapsing-remitting, secondary progressive and progressive-relapsing multiple sclerosis were recorded as disease courses, and subtype annotation was lacking for some patients. The patient repertoires were compared against 11 previously published healthy control repertoires obtained from donors aged about 6 to 25 years. A subset of samples was prepared in parallel using single-end sample barcoding, then pooled and co-amplified after Illumina adapter ligation. What the work shows at the level of the full study, not this receptor alone: The multiple sclerosis patient group was slightly younger than the control group. Direct clustering with F measure showed strong co-clustering of samples prepared in the same batch, prompting a batch-effect correction. Normalized Chao1 diversity was significantly lower in multiple sclerosis patients than controls, suggesting substantial peripheral T-cell clonal expansion. Significantly higher frequencies in patients than in controls were found for roughly 5 TRBV segments, including TRBV5-6, TRBV5-1 and TRBV20-1.

To demonstrate the VDJtools post-analysis software, TCR beta repertoires were profiled from the peripheral blood of more than 10 young patients with multiple sclerosis. The patients with multiple sclerosis were children and adolescents between about 6 and 16 years of age. Library preparation employed PCR. These reads were obtained on an Illumina HiSeq 2500. To reduce PCR and sequencing biases, unique molecular identifiers were built into the TCR beta cDNA libraries. Per 1 to 10 million input T cells, some 500,000 cDNA molecules were obtained, such that each molecule approximated one T cell. The patient libraries were prepared and sequenced using the same protocol as the earlier healthy control dataset. Within a given batch, samples were prepared together, multiplexed and sequenced on the same HiSeq lane. On the authors' methods: Raw barcoded reads were processed with MIGEC, and single-read molecular identifier groups were discarded before consensus assembly and CDR3 extraction. Clonotype tables were post-analysed with VDJtools, and diversity was normalized by down-sampling all datasets to the smallest sample size. To correct batch-related cross-sample contamination, repertoire overlap clustering matched CDR3 amino acid sequences but not nucleotide sequences. TCRdb reprocessed the public reads (quality trimming at Q25 with fastp, clone calling with MiXCR) and kept in-frame beta chains. Rows matching on CDR3 protein sequence are summarized as one entry with the most common DNA and genes. Clone size and V and J calls follow TCRdb, not the original study. In all, the sample holds around 250,000 distinct CDR3 sequences, and 36% of those were seen once. Jointly, the top ten make up around 4.8% of the sample.

The CDR3 starts with the cysteine, ends with the phenylalanine, and has 14 residues. Only the CDR3 DNA is retained, 42 bases long and in frame from the first base. Relative to germline, V is 6 bases shorter and J is 3 bases shorter, with 12 bases between their ends. This clonotype has only one observation. Its target antigen remains unknown. Being one base from a much bigger clone, this may be a read error. The TCR was taken from a girl aged 10 to 17 with multiple sclerosis. Sequenced sample: blood. This receptor chain uses TRBV12-3 or TRBV12-4 and TRBJ2-1, with TRBD2 perhaps the D gene, on 5 matching bases. The nucleotide sequence reads as follows: TGTGCCAGCAGCCGGAGCGGATTCTACAATGAGCAGTTCTTC. Translated, it reads CASSRSGFYNEQFF.